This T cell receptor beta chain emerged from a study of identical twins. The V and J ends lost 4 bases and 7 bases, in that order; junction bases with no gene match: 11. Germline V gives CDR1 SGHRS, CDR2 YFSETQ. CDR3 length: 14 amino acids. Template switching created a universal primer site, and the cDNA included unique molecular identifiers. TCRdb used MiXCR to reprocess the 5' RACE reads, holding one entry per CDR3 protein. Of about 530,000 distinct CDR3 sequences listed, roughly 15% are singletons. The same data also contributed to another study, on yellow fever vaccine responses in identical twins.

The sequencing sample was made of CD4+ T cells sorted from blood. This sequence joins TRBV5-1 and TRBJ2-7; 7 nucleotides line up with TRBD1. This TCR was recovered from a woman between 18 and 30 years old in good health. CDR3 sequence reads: CASSLGQPPKEQYF. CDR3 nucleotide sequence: TGCGCCAGCAGCCTGGGACAGCCCCCGAAGGAGCAGTACTTC.